The 14 T cell receptor beta chains given below trace back to one sample, sequenced in a study of OX40 agonist ivuxolimab in advanced cancers. Only in-frame clones appear in the TCRdb table, and some are missing; sequencing was by immunoSEQ multiplex PCR. The sample has around 75,000 clones, 70% to 90% seen once. Here the sequenced sample was CD4+ or CD8+ T cells sorted from blood, taken in a trial of the OX40 agonist ivuxolimab. The receptors stem from an adult with an advanced solid tumor such as melanoma, head and neck, liver or kidney cancer.

The chain carries TRBV2 and TRBJ2-2; D might be TRBD1 or TRBD2, each matching 5 bases. From germline, CDR1 is SNHLY and CDR2 FYNNEI. The CDR3 contains 14 residues. V dropped 8 bases and J dropped 5 bases, with 15 bases sitting between them. This CDR3 is CASRDRQRTGELFF. The DNA of the CDR3 is TGTGCCAGCCGGGACCGTCAAAGGACCGGGGAGCTGTTTTTT.

The V call is TRBV2, the J call TRBJ1-1; TRBD1 might be the D (5 bases). The CDR3 is made up of 15 amino acids. Per germline, CDR1 SNHLY and CDR2 FYNNEI. V was pared by 7 bases and J by 0 bases, with 15 bases between. The CDR3 reads CASTAQGGLNTEAFF. DNA for the CDR3: TGTGCCAGCACCGCGCAGGGAGGCCTGAACACTGAAGCTTTCTTT.

As regards this clone: This specimen includes other DNA sequences encoding the same CDR3. The CDR3 DNA sequence: TGCGCCAGCAGCTTGTTGGCGGGAGCCTACAATGAGCAGTTCTTC. Encoded protein: CASSLLAGAYNEQFF. V and J are TRBV5-1 and TRBJ2-1; 7 nucleotides agree with TRBD2. From germline, CDR1 is SGHRS and CDR2 YFSETQ. The V and J ends lost 1 base and 2 bases, in that order; junction bases with no gene match: 3. The CDR3 totals 15 residues.

J is TRBJ2-3 and V is TRBV7-9, with unresolved D. The CDR3 runs 13 residues. The V gene lost 5 bases and the J gene lost 3 bases, with 9 bases spanning the gap. Germline V gene lookup returns CDR1 SEHNR and CDR2 FQNEAQ (reference sequence). For the CDR3, the DNA is TGTGCCAGCAGCCCCCACGAAACAGATACGCAGTATTTT. It is translated as CASSPHETDTQYF.

The chain couples TRBV11-2 to TRBJ1-5, with D perhaps matching TRBD1 (5 bases). Germline V gives CDR1 SGHAT, CDR2 FQNNGV. This CDR3 comprises 14 residues. Trimming took 3 bases from V and 6 from J, leaving 12 bases between them. CDR3 region: CASSFGGEGQPQHF. The CDR3 DNA is TGTGCCAGCAGCTTCGGGGGGGAGGGTCAGCCCCAGCATTTT.

The rearrangement links TRBV28 to TRBJ1-4; D is unclear. The V gene lost 2 bases and the J gene lost 2 bases, with 6 bases spanning the gap. This CDR3 contains 14 residues. Germline loops: CDR1 MDHEN, CDR2 SYDVKM. CDR3 sequence reads: CASSLGVTNEKLFF. DNA of the CDR3: TGTGCCAGCAGTTTAGGGGTCACTAATGAAAAACTGTTTTTT.

V usage is TRBV15 and J usage is TRBJ1-2; unclear D gene. Germline V gene lookup returns CDR1 LNHNV and CDR2 YYDKDF (reference sequence). The CDR3 is made up of 12 amino acids. Trimming took 6 bases from V and 5 from J, leaving 10 bases between them. The CDR3 is CATSTGMYGYTF. For the CDR3, the DNA is TGTGCCACCAGTACCGGGATGTATGGCTACACCTTC.

The V gene is TRBV5-1, the J gene TRBJ2-7; D may be TRBD1 or TRBD2 (5 bases each). The V gene's germline CDR1 is SGHRS and CDR2 YFSETQ. Trimming left V 5 bases short and J 5 bases short, with 17 bases between. The CDR3 consists of 14 residues. CDR3 sequence: CASSSGPGSNEQYF. The CDR3 bases are TGCGCCAGCAGTTCGGGACCGGGTTCAAACGAGCAGTACTTC.

The chain combines TRBV7-9 with TRBJ1-1; D remains ambiguous. The germline gives CDR1 SEHNR, CDR2 FQNEAQ (reference sequence). The CDR3 length is 14 residues. V was cut by 5 bases and J by 4 bases, with 14 bases left in between. CDR3 bases: TGTGCCAGCAGCCCCGGGTCTCAAGGCACTGAAGCTTTCTTT. Translation gives CASSPGSQGTEAFF.

This clone was counted between two and nine times. The chain carries TRBV4-2 and TRBJ2-7; D call uncertain. The CDR3 length is 14 residues. CDR1 and CDR2 from the germline V gene are LGHNA and YNFKEQ. The ends were cut back, 2 bases at V and 0 bases at J, with 8 bases in the middle. The CDR3 coding sequence is TGTGCCAGCAGCCAACCCCTCCTCTCCTACGAGCAGTACTTC. It yields the protein CASSQPLLSYEQYF.

The table lists this clone with a count of one. CDR3 loop: CSVHRGLNTGELFF. CDR3 in DNA: TGCAGCGTACACAGGGGGTTGAACACCGGGGAGCTGTTTTTT. V usage is TRBV29-1 and J usage is TRBJ2-2, with TRBD1 matching over 8 bases. There are 14 residues in the CDR3. Trimming removed 6 bases from V and 1 base from J; junction bases left unmatched: 4. Germline V gives CDR1 SQVTM, CDR2 ANQGSEA.

The chain carries TRBV7-2 and TRBJ2-7, with TRBD1 as a possible D gene (6 bases). Between the trimmed V and J ends, which lost 5 bases and 1 base, there was a span of 18 bases. CDR3 length equals 16 residues. Looked up from germline, CDR1 is SGHTA and CDR2 is FQGNSA. CDR3 nucleotide sequence: TGTGCCAGCAGCGGTGGACAGTTAACCCAGTCCTACGAGCAGTACTTC. Its protein product is CASSGGQLTQSYEQYF.

This sequence joins TRBV2 and TRBJ2-1; 11 bases fit TRBD2. Germline V CDR1 and CDR2: SNHLY, FYNNEI. This CDR3 has 16 amino acids. With V trimmed by 2 bases and J by 6 bases, 6 bases remained unmatched. This CDR3 is CASSELAGGPFNEQFF. DNA for the CDR3: TGTGCCAGCAGTGAACTAGCGGGAGGTCCATTCAATGAGCAGTTCTTC.

The gene calls are TRBV29-1 and TRBJ1-5; 8 bases fit TRBD1. Germline V gene data show CDR1 as SQVTM and CDR2 as ANQGSEA. Trimming took 7 bases from V and 5 from J; bases not matched to a gene: 4. The CDR3 is 12 amino acids. The CDR3 sequence: CSGQTGDQPQHF. The CDR3 DNA follows: TGCAGCGGACAGACAGGGGATCAGCCCCAGCATTTT.